This T cell receptor beta chain emerged from a study of shared clonotypes between healthy human individuals. Notes on the study in general: Four donors had 4% to 5% of their naive CD4 clonotypes in common. Memory subsets had estimated richness that was generally smaller than that of naive subsets.

Naive CD8 cells lacked CD45RO, underwent positive selection for CCR7 and left out terminally differentiated effector memory CD45RA+ cells. Genomic DNA of every subset was divided equally among multiple immunoSEQ plates. Measured with immunoSEQ multiplex PCR; TCRdb has only the in-frame clones, and not every one. The repertoire has a few million clones, 85% to 95% of them found once; the top ten carry more than 1.5%. Notes on this clone: Its antigen remains unidentified.

V lost 7 bases and J lost 2, with 10 bases in between. The CDR3 spans 13 residues. CDR1 SNHLY and CDR2 FYNNEI come from the germline V gene. The chain carries TRBV2 and TRBJ2-3; no firm D call. The sequence came from a man aged 18 to 29 in good health. Some clones in this sample may be carry-over from other donors' samples. The sequenced sample consisted of naive CD8+ T cells from PBMCs. This CDR3 reads CASNGRFTDTQYF. As DNA, the CDR3 is TGTGCCAGCAATGGGCGTTTCACAGATACGCAGTATTTT.